This T cell receptor beta chain was captured by sequencing in a study of blood T cell repertoires in COVID-19. In the study overall: Researchers got acute and convalescent COVID-19 samples from the United States, Italy and Spain. The analysed material was cDNA or gDNA that came from T cells, B-cell-depleted T cells, or PBMCs.

The CDR3 contains 13 residues. The germline CDR1 and CDR2 sequences are LGHDT and YNNKEL (reference sequence). V lost 4 bases and J lost 4, with 8 bases in between. As originally analysed: The assay estimated nucleated cells by amplifying reference gene primers. Only in-frame clones appear in the TCRdb table, and some are missing; sequencing was by immunoSEQ multiplex PCR. V and J calls plus clone size are reproduced from that table; the DNA served to infer D and trimming. The table has around 110,000 clones, about 70% seen once; the top ten hold approximately 0.9%. The material sequenced was peripheral blood. This chain links TRBV3-1 (or the pseudogene TRBV3-2) with TRBJ1-3; tentative D call: TRBD1 (5 bases). The sequence came from a human donor with acute or convalescent COVID-19. The donor label of this sample is uncertain. The CDR3 loop is CASSRQSGNTIYF. CDR3 in DNA: TGTGCCAGCAGCCGACAGAGCGGAAACACCATATATTTT.